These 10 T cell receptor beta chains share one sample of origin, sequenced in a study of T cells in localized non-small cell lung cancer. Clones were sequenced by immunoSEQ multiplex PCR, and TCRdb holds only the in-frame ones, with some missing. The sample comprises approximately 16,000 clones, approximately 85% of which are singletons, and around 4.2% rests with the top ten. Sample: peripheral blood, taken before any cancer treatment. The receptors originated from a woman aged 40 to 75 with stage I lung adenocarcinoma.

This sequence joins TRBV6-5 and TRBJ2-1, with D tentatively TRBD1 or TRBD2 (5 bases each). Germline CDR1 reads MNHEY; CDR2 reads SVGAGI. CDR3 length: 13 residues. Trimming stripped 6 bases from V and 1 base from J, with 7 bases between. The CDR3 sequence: CASSWGSYNEQFF. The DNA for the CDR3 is TGTGCCAGCAGCTGGGGGTCCTACAATGAGCAGTTCTTC.

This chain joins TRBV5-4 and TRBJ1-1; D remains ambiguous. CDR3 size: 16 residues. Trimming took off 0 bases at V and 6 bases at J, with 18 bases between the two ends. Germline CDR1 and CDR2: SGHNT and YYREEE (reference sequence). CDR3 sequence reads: CASSLARFPRTPEAFF. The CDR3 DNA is TGTGCCAGCAGCTTGGCCCGCTTCCCGAGAACCCCTGAAGCTTTCTTT.

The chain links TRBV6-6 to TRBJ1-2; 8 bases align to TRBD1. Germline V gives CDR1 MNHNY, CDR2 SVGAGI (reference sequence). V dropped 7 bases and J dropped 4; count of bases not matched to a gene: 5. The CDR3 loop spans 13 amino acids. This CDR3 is CASTGGEGYGYTF. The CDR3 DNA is TGTGCCAGCACAGGGGGCGAAGGCTATGGCTACACCTTC.

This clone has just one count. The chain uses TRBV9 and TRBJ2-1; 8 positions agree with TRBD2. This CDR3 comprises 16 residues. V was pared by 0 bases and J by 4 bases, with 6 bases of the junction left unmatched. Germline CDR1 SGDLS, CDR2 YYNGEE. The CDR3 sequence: CASSVASRGGYNEQFF. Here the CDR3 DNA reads TGTGCCAGCAGCGTAGCTAGTCGGGGGGGTTACAATGAGCAGTTCTTC.

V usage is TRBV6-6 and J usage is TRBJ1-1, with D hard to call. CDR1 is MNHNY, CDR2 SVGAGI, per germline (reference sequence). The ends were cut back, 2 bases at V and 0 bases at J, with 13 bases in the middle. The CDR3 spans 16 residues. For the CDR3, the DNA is TGTGCCAGCAGTTACCCAGGAGTCAGGCTGAACACTGAAGCTTTCTTT. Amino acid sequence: CASSYPGVRLNTEAFF.

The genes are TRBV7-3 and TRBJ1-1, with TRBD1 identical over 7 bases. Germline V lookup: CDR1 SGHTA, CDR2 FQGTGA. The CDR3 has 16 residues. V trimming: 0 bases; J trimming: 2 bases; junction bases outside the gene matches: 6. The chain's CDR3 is CASSLTNRGTNTEAFF. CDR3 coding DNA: TGTGCCAGCAGCTTAACTAACAGGGGAACTAACACTGAAGCTTTCTTT.

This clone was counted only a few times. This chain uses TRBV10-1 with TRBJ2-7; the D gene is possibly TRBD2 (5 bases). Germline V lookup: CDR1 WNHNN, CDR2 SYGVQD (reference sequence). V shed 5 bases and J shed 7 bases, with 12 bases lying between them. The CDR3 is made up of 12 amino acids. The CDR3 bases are TGCGCCAGCAGTTCGGGATTTAGGGAGCAGTACTTC. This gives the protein CASSSGFREQYF.

CDR3 sequence reads: CASRRTGVNEKLFF. The DNA for the CDR3 is TGTGCCAGTAGACGGACAGGGGTTAATGAAAAACTGTTTTTT. The gene calls are TRBV19 and TRBJ1-4; 9 bases fit TRBD1. The CDR3 sequence is 14 residues long. The ends lost 6 bases at V and 4 bases at J; junction bases unmatched: 3. Germline V lookup: CDR1 LNHDA, CDR2 SQIVND (reference sequence).

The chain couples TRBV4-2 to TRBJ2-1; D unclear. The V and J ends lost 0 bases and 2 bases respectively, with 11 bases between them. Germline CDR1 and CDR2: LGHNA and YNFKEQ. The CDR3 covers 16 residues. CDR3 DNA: TGTGCCAGCAGCCAAGAATACCAGCGAACCTACAATGAGCAGTTCTTC. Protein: CASSQEYQRTYNEQFF.

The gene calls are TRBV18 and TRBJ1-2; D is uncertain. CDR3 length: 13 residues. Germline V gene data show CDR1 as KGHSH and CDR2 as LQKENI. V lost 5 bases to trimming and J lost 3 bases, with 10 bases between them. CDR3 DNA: TGTGCCAGCTCAGTTAACGAAGACTATGGCTACACCTTC. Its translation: CASSVNEDYGYTF.